This entry features one T cell receptor (beta chain) sequence. No antigen is known for it. No base-level quality is on record; no much larger clone is a single base apart. Donors were 35 to 40 systemically healthy Caucasian individuals from Russia aged roughly 6 to 90 years. Each donor gave ten milliliters of peripheral blood, drawn into EDTA-treated Vacutainer tubes. PBMCs were isolated by Ficoll-Paque density-gradient centrifugation, with at least 7 million obtained per sample. Trizol reagent was used to extract total RNA from the PBMCs, yielding at least 5.5 micrograms per sample. Naive CD45RAhigh/CD27high T cell percentages were measured by flow cytometry on a PBMC aliquot from every donor. Relative to germline, V is 0 bases shorter and J is 11 bases shorter, with 19 bases between their ends. CDR1 and CDR2, looked up from the germline V gene, are MNHNS and SASEGT. Including cysteine and phenylalanine, the CDR3 has 15 amino acids. Of all the DNA, just the CDR3 is kept, 45 bases in frame from base 1.

Library generation was performed with 5' RACE. Sequencing used an Illumina HiSeq 2500. A second about 7 to 12 cycle PCR used a sample-barcoded 5' primer and a J-beta primer mix. A unique molecular identifier was introduced onto each TCR beta cDNA molecule by a template-switch 5' adaptor carrying 12 random nucleotides. Each sample yielded at least 3 million CDR3-containing paired-end reads. The Mint cDNA synthesis kit, primed by a TRBC-specific oligonucleotide, was used to synthesize first-strand cDNA from all RNA. After uracil-DNA glycosylase treatment, a first 18-cycle PCR used universal primers M1SS and BC2_uni_R on all cDNA. As for the authors' bioinformatics: Each sample was normalized by randomly selecting 1 million high-quality reads, each carrying a distinct molecular identifier. Reads with shared molecular identifiers were discarded instead of being binned into consensus sequences. MiTCR, set to a Q25 quality threshold and the strictest error-elimination algorithm, was used for CDR3 identification, clonotype clustering and error correction. A nonparametric unseen species model with Euler transformation was used to estimate lower-bound total TCR beta diversity. TCRdb took the public reads, trimmed them with fastp at Q25, ran MiXCR for clone calling and kept in-frame beta chains. Each entry is one CDR3 protein sequence, shown with its most common DNA and genes. The V and J calls reflect TCRdb's pipeline rather than the authors' work. This sample has about 810,000 distinct CDR3 sequences in its table, and under 40% of those were observed once. The ten largest make up 10% to 15% of the sample.

The sample originates from a study of blood T cells in healthy people across ages (dated by TCRdb to 2014 to 2015). Turning to the overall study: In model experiments, roughly one uniquely barcoded TCR beta cDNA molecule per two T cells was captured by template switching. Age-related changes in TCR beta repertoire diversity were measured in the study by deep sequencing normalized with unique cDNA molecular identifiers. The donors were divided into four age groups: young (average approximately 15 years), middle-aged (about 39), aged (around 67) and long-lived (about 84). To avoid experimental bias, donors of different ages were randomly spread across the sequencing lanes. For two donors (one aged 18 to 30 and one aged 80 or older), the study analyzed two additional independent replicas of 1 million unique cDNA reads from the same blood draw.

Overall study outcomes, separate from this receptor: Because donor CMV infection status was unknown, age-related changes in expanded clonotypes were potentially confounded. As age increased, observed TCR beta diversity per million T cells dropped in a roughly linear way, and a significant reduction was already evident by age about 40. Estimates of total diversity based on one million sequenced T cells were considered lower bounds and underestimates. A strong correlation was found between observed TCR beta diversity and the percentage of naive T cells measured by flow cytometry. Compared with the aged group, the long-lived group had more naive CD4+ T cells, fewer expanded clones and increased TCR diversity, suggesting age selection. Bulk unsorted PBMC profiling prevented conclusive comparison of naive and antigen-experienced compartments.

The sequencing input was blood. The TCR comes from a man in his late teens or twenties in good health. The sequence joins TRBV6-1 to TRBJ2-5; the D region possibly corresponds to TRBD1 (6 bases align). Read as DNA, the sequence is TGTGCCAGCAGTGAAGCTACAGGGATGAGACAAGAGCAGTACTTC. It codes for CASSEATGMRQEQYF.